The rows below give T cell receptor beta chains drawn from one sample of a study of Graves' ophthalmopathy and Graves' hyperthyroidism. In TCRdb, the multiplex PCR reads were re-called with MiXCR into one record per CDR3 protein. The sample contains around 1,000,000 distinct CDR3 sequences, about 38% of which appear only once. Material: peripheral blood or thyroid tissue (not recorded which). These receptors came from an adult man with Graves' hyperthyroidism. The CDR3 runs from the conserved cysteine through the conserved F or W. D genes are given only for firm matches. For some rows the clone size is stated as once, few or many, or as a class when expanded; others skip it.

abundance,j_gene,len,v_gene,d_gene,CDR3aa,CDR3nt
many,TRBJ2-5,14,TRBV20-1,-,CSARDSSGWETQYF,TGCAGTGCTAGAGATAGCTCGGGGTGGGAGACCCAGTACTTC
-,TRBJ1-2,12,TRBV25-1,-,CAWSVANYGYTF,TGTGCCTGGAGTGTGGCTAACTATGGCTACACCTTC
-,TRBJ2-5,15,TRBV6-2/TRBV6-3,TRBD1,CASSYMGQGKETQYF,TGTGCCAGCAGTTACATGGGACAGGGGAAAGAGACCCAGTACTTC
-,TRBJ2-7,13,TRBV5-1,-,CASSSTGTGEQYF,TGCGCCAGCAGCTCTACCGGGACCGGGGAGCAGTACTTC
-,TRBJ2-7,15,TRBV15,-,CATSSPPGALYEQYF,TGTGCCACCAGCAGTCCACCTGGGGCCCTCTACGAGCAGTACTTC
many,TRBJ1-2,15,TRBV29-1,-,CSVSGTSQLNYGYTF,TGCAGCGTCAGCGGCACGTCACAGCTCAACTATGGCTACACCTTC
many,TRBJ2-7,14,TRBV12-3/TRBV12-4,-,CASSPPGVANEQYF,TGTGCCAGCAGCCCCCCCGGGGTCGCCAACGAGCAGTACTTC
few,TRBJ2-5,15,TRBV7-2,TRBD2,CASSPTGTRQETQYF,TGTGCCAGCAGCCCGACCGGGACTAGACAAGAGACCCAGTACTTC
-,TRBJ2-7,17,TRBV10-2,TRBD2,CACSARWWARESAEQYF,TGCGCCTGCAGTGCCAGGTGGTGGGCGCGGGAGTCGGCAGAGCAGTACTTC
-,TRBJ2-5,18,TRBV29-1,TRBD2,CSVEDSRLAGDSQETQYF,TGCAGCGTTGAAGATTCTAGGCTAGCGGGAGACTCCCAAGAGACCCAGTACTTC
-,TRBJ1-5,14,TRBV7-9,-,CASGQNGVGQPQHF,TGTGCCAGCGGCCAGAACGGGGTCGGTCAGCCCCAGCATTTT
-,TRBJ1-1,12,TRBV10-3,-,CAREDTYTEAFF,TGTGCTAGAGAGGACACTTACACTGAAGCTTTCTTT
once,TRBJ1-1,14,TRBV5-1,-,CASSRQVRNTEAFF,TGCGCCAGCAGCCGACAGGTTCGGAACACTGAAGCTTTCTTT
once,TRBJ1-2,13,TRBV10-3,-,CAISADSNYGYTF,TGTGCCATCAGTGCGGACAGTAACTATGGCTACACCTTC
-,TRBJ1-1,18,TRBV6-2/TRBV6-3,-,CASSYSLLYSGLNTEAFF,TGTGCCAGCAGTTACTCGTTGCTCTATTCAGGGTTGAACACTGAAGCTTTCTTT
-,TRBJ1-1,12,TRBV10-3,-,CAISVQDSEAFF,TGTGCCATCAGTGTGCAAGACTCTGAAGCTTTCTTT
many,TRBJ1-4,15,TRBV2,-,CASSDRGTRDEKLFF,TGTGCCAGCAGTGATCGGGGAACGAGGGATGAAAAACTGTTTTTT
few,TRBJ1-2,14,TRBV28,-,CASSPESSRYGYTF,TGTGCCAGCAGCCCAGAATCGAGTCGCTATGGCTACACCTTC
many,TRBJ1-1,15,TRBV7-9,-,CASSLGNGWTLEAFF,TGTGCCAGCAGCTTAGGTAACGGATGGACCCTCGAAGCTTTCTTT
many,TRBJ2-7,13,TRBV7-9,-,CASSSTGQYEQYF,TGTGCCAGCAGCTCCACAGGACAGTACGAGCAGTACTTC
many,TRBJ1-6,14,TRBV7-8,TRBD1,CASSRGQNNSPLHF,TGTGCCAGCAGCCGGGGACAGAATAATTCACCCCTCCACTTT
-,TRBJ1-5,17,TRBV20-1,-,CSANSPGPRYSNQPQHF,TGCAGTGCTAATTCCCCCGGGCCGCGGTATAGCAATCAGCCCCAGCATTTT
-,TRBJ1-4,24,TRBV25-1,-,CALYLCASAGVTGTEGGSGPELFF,-
many,TRBJ1-2,15,TRBV29-1,-,CSVDSSGLNNYGYTF,TGCAGCGTTGACTCATCGGGACTAAATAACTATGGCTACACCTTC
many,TRBJ2-7,13,TRBV7-2,-,CASSFSPTYEQYF,TGTGCCAGCAGCTTTTCACCCACCTACGAGCAGTACTTC
few,TRBJ2-7,16,TRBV6-5,TRBD2,CASSYWASGNPLEQYF,TGTGCCAGCAGTTACTGGGCTAGCGGGAACCCCCTCGAGCAGTACTTC
-,TRBJ2-5,15,TRBV18,-,CASSPRDSLQETQYF,TGTGCCAGCTCACCGCGTGACAGTCTCCAAGAGACCCAGTACTTC
many,TRBJ2-7,14,TRBV10-2,TRBD2,CASSDRGGLYEQYF,TGCGCCAGCAGTGACCGGGGGGGCCTCTACGAGCAGTACTTC
many,TRBJ1-1,14,TRBV12-3/TRBV12-4,-,CASSLGGRESTLLF,TGTGCCAGCAGTTTAGGGGGCCGGGAGTCCACTCTTCTCTTT
many,TRBJ2-7,10,TRBV7-9,-,CASGVFEQYF,TGTGCCAGCGGGGTTTTCGAGCAGTACTTC
many,TRBJ2-7,12,TRBV24-1,-,CATSDFSSRQYF,TGTGCCACCAGTGATTTCTCCAGCCGGCAGTACTTC
few,TRBJ2-5,15,TRBV27,TRBD2,CASGAVLAGEETQYF,TGTGCCAGCGGGGCCGTGCTAGCGGGCGAGGAGACCCAGTACTTC
many,TRBJ1-4,12,TRBV2,-,CASQGENEKLFF,TGTGCCTCCCAAGGAGAGAATGAAAAACTGTTTTTT
many,TRBJ1-1,15,TRBV2,-,CASSVRHGGNTEAFF,TGTGCCAGCAGTGTCAGACACGGGGGGAACACTGAAGCTTTCTTT
-,TRBJ1-3,14,TRBV20-1,TRBD1,CSARDDRVGNTIYF,TGCAGTGCTAGAGATGACAGGGTTGGAAACACCATATATTTT
-,TRBJ2-7,14,TRBV15,TRBD1,CATSSSGQSYEQYF,TGTGCCACCAGCAGTTCGGGACAGAGCTACGAGCAGTACTTC
-,TRBJ1-5,13,TRBV18,-,CASSPRADAPQHF,TGTGCCAGCTCACCACGGGCCGACGCGCCCCAGCATTTT
many,TRBJ2-7,13,TRBV7-3,-,CASSPYRAGEQYF,TGTGCCAGCAGCCCCTACAGGGCTGGCGAGCAGTACTTC
few,TRBJ1-4,13,TRBV30,TRBD1,CAWGQGANEKLFF,TGTGCCTGGGGACAGGGGGCTAATGAAAAACTGTTTTTT
-,TRBJ1-1,15,TRBV6-6,TRBD1,CASSYHTGANTEAFF,TGTGCCAGCAGTTACCACACAGGGGCGAACACTGAAGCTTTCTTT
many,TRBJ2-5,14,TRBV7-9,-,CASSETTYQETQYF,TGTGCCAGCAGCGAGACAACGTACCAAGAGACCCAGTACTTC
-,TRBJ2-7,15,TRBV7-8,-,CASSLSLGALYEQYF,TGTGCCAGCAGCTTAAGTTTAGGAGCCCTCTACGAGCAGTACTTC
-,TRBJ2-7,14,TRBV4-3,-,CASSQDGTTYEQYF,TGCGCCAGCAGCCAAGACGGCACCACCTACGAGCAGTACTTC
many,TRBJ2-5,13,TRBV15,-,CATSRPLEETQYF,TGTGCCACCAGCAGACCCCTTGAGGAGACCCAGTACTTC
-,TRBJ1-6,11,TRBV10-3,-,CAISGVSPLHF,TGTGCCATCAGTGGGGTTTCACCCCTCCACTTT
few,TRBJ2-2,13,TRBV6-5,-,CASSYSFPRELFF,TGTGCCAGCAGTTACTCGTTTCCCCGGGAGCTGTTTTTT
-,TRBJ1-5,12,TRBV20-1,-,CSAIAGEETQHF,TGCAGTGCTATAGCGGGCGAGGAGACCCAGCATTTT
once,TRBJ2-3,13,TRBV7-2,-,CASIQTFTDTQYF,TGTGCCAGCATCCAGACATTCACAGATACGCAGTATTTT
-,TRBJ1-2,12,TRBV6-5,-,CASSSLPYGYTF,TGTGCCAGCAGTTCCCTACCTTATGGCTACACCTTC
-,TRBJ1-1,10,TRBV29-1,-,CSSRGTEAFF,TGCAGCAGTCGAGGCACTGAAGCTTTCTTT
few,TRBJ2-7,15,TRBV5-4,TRBD1,CASSHPGQTTYEQYF,TGTGCCAGCAGCCACCCGGGACAGACTACCTACGAGCAGTACTTC
-,TRBJ1-2,13,TRBV7-9,-,CASRDSGSDGYTF,TGTGCCAGCAGGGATTCAGGATCCGATGGCTACACCTTC
-,TRBJ1-6,13,TRBV7-2,-,CASSLIYVSPLHF,TGTGCCAGCAGCTTAATCTATGTTTCACCCCTCCACTTT
-,TRBJ2-5,14,TRBV20-1,-,CSARRTYTGETQYF,TGCAGTGCTAGGCGGACATACACCGGGGAGACCCAGTACTTC
many,TRBJ1-2,14,TRBV14,-,CASSQLGPGSGYTF,TGTGCCAGCAGCCAACTGGGTCCCGGGTCAGGCTACACCTTC
many,TRBJ2-5,17,TRBV7-2,TRBD2,CASSLVGTSGSRETQYF,TGTGCCAGCAGCTTAGTTGGGACTAGCGGGAGTAGAGAGACCCAGTACTTC
many,TRBJ1-5,15,TRBV7-8,-,CASSRPPNSNQPQHF,TGTGCCAGCAGCCGCCCGCCCAATAGCAATCAGCCCCAGCATTTT